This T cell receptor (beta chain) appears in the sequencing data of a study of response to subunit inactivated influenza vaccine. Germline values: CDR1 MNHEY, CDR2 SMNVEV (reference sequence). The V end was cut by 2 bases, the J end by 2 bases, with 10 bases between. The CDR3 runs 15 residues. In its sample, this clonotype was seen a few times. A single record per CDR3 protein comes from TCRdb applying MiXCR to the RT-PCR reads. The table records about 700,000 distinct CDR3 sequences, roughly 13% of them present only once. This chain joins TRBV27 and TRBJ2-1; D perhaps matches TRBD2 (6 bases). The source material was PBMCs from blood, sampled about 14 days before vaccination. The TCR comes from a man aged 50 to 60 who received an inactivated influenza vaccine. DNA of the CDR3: TGTGCCAGCAGTTTAGGGACTGAGACCTACAATGAGCAGTTCTTC. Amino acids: CASSLGTETYNEQFF.